This TCR beta chain stems from a study of response to subunit inactivated influenza vaccine. The CDR3 has 15 amino acids. Trimming cost V 2 bases and J 0 bases, with 8 bases left between them. Germline V gene lookup returns CDR1 SGHVS and CDR2 FQNEAQ. TCRdb re-called the RT-PCR reads with MiXCR, one entry per CDR3 protein. The table lists about 540,000 distinct CDR3 sequences, roughly 25% of them singletons. The sample was also linked to a second study, of T cells expressing NK-cell markers. That publication notes: TCR beta cDNA was generated via 5'RACE template switching incorporating UMIs. One of eight sequenced donors was HCMV-seronegative; the other seven were seropositive.

This sequence was found in a man aged 50 or older who received an inactivated influenza vaccine. The sample in question was CD4+ T cells sorted from PBMCs, obtained about 13 days after vaccination. The chain employs TRBV7-8 and TRBJ1-3; the D is unclear. For the CDR3, the DNA is TGTGCCAGCAGCTTACAGGAGAGCTCTGGAAACACCATATATTTT. This translates into CASSLQESSGNTIYF.